A selection of T cell receptor beta chains follows, all from one sample in a study of T cell changes during pregnancy in multiple sclerosis. Assay used: immunoSEQ multiplex PCR; TCRdb lists only in-frame clones, some missing. The sample has approximately 60,000 clones; around 93% are singletons. The starting material was peripheral blood, obtained after pregnancy. The receptors derive from a female donor in good health, enrolled as a control in a pregnancy study. Both conserved end residues are part of each CDR3. The D gene is left open where the match is weak. A clone size is listed for some rows: how often the clone was seen (once, few, many), or a class if it is expanded.

>TRBV5-1|NA|NA|TRBJ2-5|14
CASSDAGIRETQYF
TGCGCCAGCAGCGATGCAGGGATTCGGGAGACCCAGTACTTC
>TRBV28|once|NA|TRBJ1-1|14
CASRGGDMNTEAFF
TGTGCCAGCAGGGGGGGGGACATGAACACTGAAGCTTTCTTT
>TRBV27|NA|TRBD2|TRBJ2-7|16
CASSYVGGGVFYEQYF
TGTGCCAGCAGCTATGTCGGCGGGGGGGTCTTTTACGAGCAGTACTTC
>TRBV10-3|NA|NA|TRBJ1-4|12
CAISGTEEKLFF
TGTGCCATCAGTGGTACAGAAGAAAAACTGTTTTTT
>TRBV19|NA|TRBD1|TRBJ1-3|17
CASSIVGPATGGNTIYF
TGTGCCAGTAGTATTGTAGGCCCAGCGACAGGGGGAAACACCATATATTTT
>TRBV2|once|NA|TRBJ2-2|15
CASRKTPENTGELFF
TGTGCCAGCAGGAAGACACCGGAGAACACCGGGGAGCTGTTTTTT
>TRBV2|NA|NA|TRBJ2-7|17
CASSEVGQWAGTYEQYF
TGTGCCAGCAGTGAAGTAGGTCAGTGGGCAGGGACCTACGAGCAGTACTTC
>TRBV27|NA|NA|TRBJ2-2|16
CASSPRGGPNTGELFF
TGTGCCAGCAGTCCCCGAGGGGGTCCGAACACCGGGGAGCTGTTTTTT
>TRBV21-1|NA|NA|TRBJ2-3|18
CASSKEGQGEVSTDTQYF
TGTGCCAGCAGCAAAGAGGGACAGGGGGAGGTAAGCACAGATACGCAGTATTTT
>TRBV5-1|NA|NA|TRBJ1-6|16
CASSHGSPANNSPLHF
TGCGCCAGCAGCCACGGGTCTCCAGCCAATAATTCACCCCTCCACTTT
>TRBV30|NA|NA|TRBJ1-1|13
CAWSVTLNTEAFF
TGTGCCTGGAGTGTAACACTGAACACTGAAGCTTTCTTT
>TRBV5-1|NA|NA|TRBJ1-1|16
CASRTDRISSNTEAFF
TGCGCCAGCAGAACCGACAGAATATCTTCGAACACTGAAGCTTTCTTT
>TRBV5-1|NA|NA|TRBJ1-1|13
CASSLGGGTEAFF
TGCGCCAGCAGCTTGGGCGGGGGGACTGAAGCTTTCTTT
>TRBV4-2|NA|NA|TRBJ1-5|14
CASSQEQINQPQHF
TGTGCCAGCAGCCAAGAACAGATCAATCAGCCCCAGCATTTT
>TRBV6-1|NA|TRBD1|TRBJ2-1|15
CASSRGPGSYNEQFF
TGTGCCAGCAGTAGGGGGCCGGGGAGCTACAATGAGCAGTTCTTC